These T cell receptor beta chains were read from a single sample in a study of blood T cells in healthy people across ages. TCRdb reprocessed the 5' RACE reads with MiXCR, giving one entry per CDR3 protein. The table has about 640,000 distinct CDR3 sequences, over 40% seen once. The sequencing input was blood. These receptors all stem from a man at least 80 years old in good health. CDR3s leave out the opening cysteine and the closing phenylalanine or tryptophan. Each record gives: V gene, clone size, J gene, CDR3 protein. Where a row states a size, it is once, few, many or the class of an expanded clone; other rows omit it.

>TRBV28|once|TRBJ2-2
ACSPPGGSAGGLF
>TRBV12-3/TRBV12-4|many|TRBJ2-7
ASRRDSSYEQY
>TRBV20-1|.|TRBJ1-5
SASRGARGYSNQPQH
>TRBV12-5|.|.
ASAQSLEQETQY
>TRBV7-2|.|TRBJ1-2
ASSFDDRELYGYT
>TRBV29-1|.|TRBJ2-7
SVRLAGGNYEQY
>TRBV20-1|few|TRBJ2-7
SVGRSGSGESYEQY
>TRBV9|few|TRBJ2-3
ASSPRTSGRVPDTQY
>TRBV6-2/TRBV6-3|once|TRBJ1-2
ASQGQNNYGYT
>TRBV7-2|.|.
ASSLRRNQGDEQY
>TRBV7-2|.|.
ASSRLAGADEQY
>TRBV28|once|TRBJ1-1
ASTSPPRGRGNTEAF
>TRBV7-3|many|TRBJ2-3
ASSMSSVASTDTQY
>TRBV6-2/TRBV6-3|few|TRBJ2-7
ASSYGGFTPYEQY
>TRBV6-2/TRBV6-3|once|TRBJ2-5
ASSFQAGVGETQY
>TRBV14|few|TRBJ2-1
ASSQRLASDNEQF
>TRBV25-1|once|TRBJ1-2
ASSEASANYGYT
>TRBV6-1|.|TRBJ2-7
ASTQLGPGGYEQY
>TRBV7-2|.|.
ASSLEVSGGIYEQY
>TRBV20-1|.|TRBJ2-5
SARAKGRDRGSLLGETQY
>TRBV4-3|many|TRBJ1-4
ASSQDRVGINEKLF
>TRBV7-2|.|.
ASSFEGGRLYEQY
>TRBV29-1|.|TRBJ2-3
SVEDLGQTSTDTQY
>TRBV20-1|few|TRBJ2-5
SATQRAAGAIGTQY
>TRBV27|once|TRBJ2-3
VSSSGVSTDTQY
>TRBV6-2/TRBV6-3|.|TRBJ2-5
ASSYWGLAGARY
>TRBV28|.|TRBJ2-6
ASSLNGSGANVLT
>TRBV28|few|TRBJ2-7
ASSGQFNEQY